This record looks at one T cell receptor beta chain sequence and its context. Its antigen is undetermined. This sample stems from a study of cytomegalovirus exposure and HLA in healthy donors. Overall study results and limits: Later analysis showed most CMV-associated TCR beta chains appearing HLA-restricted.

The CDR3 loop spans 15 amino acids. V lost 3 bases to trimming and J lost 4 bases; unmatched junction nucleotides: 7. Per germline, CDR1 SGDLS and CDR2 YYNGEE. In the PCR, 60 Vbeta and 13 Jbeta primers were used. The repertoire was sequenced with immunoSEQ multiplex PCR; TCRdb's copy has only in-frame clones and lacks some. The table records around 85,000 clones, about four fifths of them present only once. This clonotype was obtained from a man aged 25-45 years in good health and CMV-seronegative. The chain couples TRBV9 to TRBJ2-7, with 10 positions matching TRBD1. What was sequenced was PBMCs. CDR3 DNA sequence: TGTGCCAGCAGCGCAGCGGACAGGGGGGGGTACGAGCAGTACTTC. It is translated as CASSAADRGGYEQYF.